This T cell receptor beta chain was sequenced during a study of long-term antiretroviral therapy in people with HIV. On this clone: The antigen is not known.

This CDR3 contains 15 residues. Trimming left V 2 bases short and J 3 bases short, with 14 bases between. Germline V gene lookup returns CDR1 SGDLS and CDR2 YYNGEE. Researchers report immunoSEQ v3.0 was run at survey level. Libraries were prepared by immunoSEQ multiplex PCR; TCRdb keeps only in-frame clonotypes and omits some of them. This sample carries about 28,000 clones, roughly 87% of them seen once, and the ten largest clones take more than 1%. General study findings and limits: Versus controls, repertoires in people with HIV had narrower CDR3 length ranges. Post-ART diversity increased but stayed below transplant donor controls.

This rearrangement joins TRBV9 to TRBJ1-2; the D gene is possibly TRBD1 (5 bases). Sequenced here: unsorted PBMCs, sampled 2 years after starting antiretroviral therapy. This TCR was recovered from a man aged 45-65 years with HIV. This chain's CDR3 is CASSVDRVPYYGYTF. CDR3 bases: TGTGCCAGCAGCGTCGACAGAGTACCCTACTATGGCTACACCTTC.